Listed below are T cell receptor beta chains from one sample, sequenced in a study of Ad26.COV2.S vaccination and SARS-CoV-2 variants. Only in-frame clones appear in the TCRdb table, and some are missing; sequencing was by immunoSEQ multiplex PCR. The sample records about 350,000 clones, 70% to 90% being singletons. Specimen: peripheral blood, collected in a trial of Ad26.COV2.S vaccine versus placebo. The receptor set was obtained from a person between 18 and 59 years old who received the Ad26.COV2.S COVID-19 vaccine or a placebo. The CDR3 runs from the conserved cysteine through the conserved F or W. The D gene is left open where the match is weak. A clone size is listed for some rows: how often the clone was seen (once, few, many), or a class if it is expanded.

abundance	v_gene	d_gene	j_gene	CDR3aa	CDR3nt
-	TRBV7-2	-	TRBJ2-5	CASSLQGGKETQYF	TGTGCCAGCAGCTTACAGGGTGGTAAAGAGACCCAGTACTTC
-	TRBV2	-	TRBJ1-5	CASSPAGQPQHF	TGTGCCAGCAGCCCTGCAGGGCAGCCCCAGCATTTT
-	TRBV19	TRBD1	TRBJ1-5	CASSTRQGVNDNQPQHF	TGTGCCAGTAGTACCAGACAGGGGGTAAATGACAATCAGCCCCAGCATTTT
-	TRBV19	TRBD2	TRBJ2-1	CASSMGGSYNEQFF	TGTGCCAGTAGTATGGGGGGGTCCTACAATGAGCAGTTCTTC
few	TRBV4-2	-	TRBJ1-4	CASSPESGYEKLFF	TGTGCCAGCAGCCCCGAGTCGGGATATGAAAAACTGTTTTTT
-	TRBV28	-	TRBJ1-5	CASSPPAGLGQPQHF	TGTGCCAGCAGCCCTCCGGCAGGGCTTGGACAGCCCCAGCATTTT
-	TRBV28	TRBD2	TRBJ2-7	CASSAQFGARGRAHEQYF	TGTGCCAGCAGTGCACAGTTTGGGGCCCGCGGGAGGGCCCACGAGCAGTACTTC
-	TRBV7-3	-	TRBJ2-3	CASSLRGGITDTQYF	TGTGCCAGCAGCTTAAGAGGCGGCATTACAGATACGCAGTATTTT
-	TRBV5-5	-	TRBJ1-2	CASSARPGPTIYGYTF	TGTGCCAGCAGCGCGCGTCCGGGACCGACGATATATGGCTACACCTTC
-	TRBV3-1/TRBV3-2	-	TRBJ2-4	CASSQVENIQYF	TGTGCCAGCAGCCAAGTTGAAAACATTCAGTACTTC
-	TRBV5-1	-	TRBJ1-3	CASSLGQGNTIYF	TGCGCCAGCAGCTTGGGACAGGGAAACACCATATATTTT
-	TRBV28	TRBD1	TRBJ2-7	CASSFAGTATYEQYF	TGTGCCAGCAGTTTCGCCGGGACAGCTACCTACGAGCAGTACTTC
-	TRBV7-2	-	TRBJ2-7	CASSSYSREQYF	TGTGCCAGCAGCTCCTACAGCCGCGAGCAGTACTTC
-	TRBV18	-	TRBJ2-7	CASSPPGVLSYEQYF	TGTGCCAGCTCACCACCCGGGGTACTATCCTACGAGCAGTACTTC
-	TRBV28	TRBD1	TRBJ2-1	CASRYAQGAASYNEQFF	TGTGCCAGCAGGTACGCCCAGGGGGCTGCGTCCTACAATGAGCAGTTCTTC
-	TRBV25-1	-	TRBJ1-5	CASSETGWAQPQHF	TGTGCCAGCAGTGAAACAGGGTGGGCTCAGCCCCAGCATTTT
once	TRBV28	-	TRBJ1-5	CASSLFRNQPQHF	TGTGCCAGCAGTTTATTCCGGAATCAGCCCCAGCATTTT
-	TRBV7-2	-	TRBJ2-7	CASSLKSSYEQYF	TGTGCCAGCAGCTTAAAGAGCTCCTACGAGCAGTACTTC
-	TRBV5-1	TRBD1	TRBJ1-1	CASSWDRATEAFF	TGCGCCAGCAGCTGGGACAGGGCCACTGAAGCTTTCTTT
once	TRBV7-9	-	TRBJ2-3	CASSLREYTDTQYF	TGTGCCAGCAGCTTACGGGAGTACACAGATACGCAGTATTTT
-	TRBV11-2	TRBD2	TRBJ2-7	CASSFFAGGTYEQYF	TGTGCCAGCAGCTTTTTCGCGGGGGGAACCTACGAGCAGTACTTC
-	TRBV7-8	TRBD1	TRBJ2-7	CASSLDQIQGAREQYF	TGTGCCAGCAGCCTTGACCAAATACAGGGGGCTCGGGAGCAGTACTTC
-	TRBV5-1	-	TRBJ1-2	CASSFAETNYGYTF	TGCGCCAGCAGCTTCGCAGAGACTAACTATGGCTACACCTTC
once	TRBV4-1	-	TRBJ2-1	CASSQGRTRSYNEQFF	TGCGCCAGCAGCCAGGGCAGGACCCGCTCCTACAATGAGCAGTTCTTC
-	TRBV28	-	TRBJ1-2	CASSLTHSNYGYTF	TGTGCCAGCAGTTTAACCCACAGTAACTATGGCTACACCTTC
few	TRBV7-2	-	TRBJ1-1	CASSFDRLNTEAFF	TGTGCCAGCAGCTTCGACAGGCTCAACACTGAAGCTTTCTTT
once	TRBV7-2	TRBD1	TRBJ2-4	CASSAQGAAKNIQYF	TGTGCCAGCAGCGCCCAGGGGGCGGCCAAAAACATTCAGTACTTC
-	TRBV18	TRBD2	TRBJ2-7	CASSPLTPGTSGGLTGEQYF	TGTGCCAGCTCACCCCTCACCCCTGGGACTAGCGGGGGCCTCACGGGGGAGCAGTACTTC
-	TRBV7-8	-	TRBJ1-5	CASSPTWAGEYQPQHF	TGTGCCAGCAGCCCCACCTGGGCAGGGGAATATCAGCCCCAGCATTTT
few	TRBV19	-	TRBJ1-2	CASAFAWDTENYGYTF	TGTGCCAGTGCTTTTGCCTGGGACACTGAAAACTATGGCTACACCTTC
once	TRBV6-1	-	TRBJ2-7	CASSEVGDEQYF	TGTGCCAGCAGTGAAGTCGGCGACGAGCAGTACTTC
-	TRBV14	TRBD1	TRBJ1-1	CASSQDLGQMNTEAFF	TGTGCCAGCAGCCAAGACCTGGGACAGATGAACACTGAAGCTTTCTTT
-	TRBV5-6	-	TRBJ1-2	CASSFRGNYGYTF	TGTGCCAGCAGCTTCAGGGGTAACTATGGCTACACCTTC
-	TRBV6-6	TRBD2	TRBJ2-7	CASSYGGGAYEQYF	TGTGCCAGCAGTTACGGCGGGGGGGCTTACGAGCAGTACTTC
few	TRBV5-4	-	TRBJ2-7	CASSLSQGSHEQYF	TGTGCCAGCAGCTTGTCCCAGGGTTCCCACGAGCAGTACTTC